This T cell receptor (beta chain) is drawn from a study of cytomegalovirus exposure and HLA in healthy donors. Study in general: Researchers found that about four fifths of over 350 genotyped donors fell within the Caucasian-associated ancestry cluster. Notes on the study in general: Associated with cytomegalovirus, according to the listing, were around 170 TCR beta chains.

Primers included in the PCR were 60 Vbeta and 13 Jbeta primers. The method was immunoSEQ multiplex PCR; TCRdb's version includes in-frame clones alone and lacks a portion of them. The table has fewer than 200,000 clones, 78% seen once. This clone was recorded a few times. Its specificity is not known. Healthy donors of bone marrow made up the group. The CDR3 has 17 amino acids. With 4 bases removed from V and 1 base from J, the gap between germline ends came to 19 bases. Germline lookup yields CDR1 LNHDA and CDR2 SQIVND (reference sequence). The sequence was collected from a female donor in good health and CMV-seronegative. This sequence joins TRBV19 and TRBJ1-1, with D possibly matching TRBD1 (6 bases). The source material was PBMCs. The CDR3 DNA reads TGTGCCAGTAGTACAAACCCCCCAGGGGCGGGGAACACTGAAGCTTTCTTT. This codes for CASSTNPPGAGNTEAFF.